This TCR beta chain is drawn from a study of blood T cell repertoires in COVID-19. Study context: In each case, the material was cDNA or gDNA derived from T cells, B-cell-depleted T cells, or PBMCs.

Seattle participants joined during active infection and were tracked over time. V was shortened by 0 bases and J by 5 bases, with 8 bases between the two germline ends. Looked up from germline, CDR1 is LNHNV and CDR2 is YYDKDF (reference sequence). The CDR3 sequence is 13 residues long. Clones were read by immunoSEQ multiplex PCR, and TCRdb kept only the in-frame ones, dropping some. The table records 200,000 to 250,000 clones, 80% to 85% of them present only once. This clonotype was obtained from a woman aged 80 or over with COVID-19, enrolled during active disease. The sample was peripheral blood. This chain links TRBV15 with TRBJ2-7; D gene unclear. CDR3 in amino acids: CATSRDGIHEQYF. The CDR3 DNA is TGTGCCACCAGCAGAGATGGCATCCACGAGCAGTACTTC.